This T cell receptor beta chain was found in a study of T-cell memory formation after mild COVID-19. Study information: Clusters of TCRs were largely donor specific. Study outcomes and limitations: CD4+ bias marked clones expanding day 15 to 37, unlike balanced contracting clones. Mainly in CM and EM were contracting CD4+ clones; CD8+ were in EMRA. Cross-reactive memory apparently joined, as some responding clones appeared in pre-infection memory.

This clonotype came up a few times. Its matching antigen is unknown. TCRdb reanalysed the 5' RACE reads using MiXCR and keeps one entry per CDR3 protein. The table records 120,000 or so distinct CDR3 sequences, 5% to 6.5% of them present only once. The CDR3 consists of 12 residues. V shed 3 bases and J shed 10 bases, with 11 bases lying between them. Germline V CDR1 and CDR2: KGHDR, SFDVKD. The chain links TRBV24-1 to TRBJ1-1, with D possibly being TRBD1 (5 bases). The receptor's source is an adult woman who had mild COVID-19 (a few samples of this study predate the infection). Cell type and time point are not known. Specimen: PBMCs or a T cell subset sorted from them (not recorded which). The CDR3: CATSDTGARAFF. CDR3 bases: TGTGCCACCAGTGATACCGGGGCCCGAGCTTTCTTT.